These T cell receptor beta chains were read from a single sample in a study of T cell responses to AZD1222 COVID-19 vaccine. The protocol was immunoSEQ multiplex PCR, while the TCRdb copy is restricted to in-frame clones and leaves out a portion. Seen here are 110,000 to 150,000 clones, 80% to 90% observed once, and the top ten hold about 1.5%. The source was peripheral blood, collected on day 0 of AZD1222 vaccination. The receptors originated from an adult in good health. CDR3s include the opening cysteine and the closing phenylalanine or tryptophan. D genes are given only for firm matches. Size tells how often a clone was seen (once, few, many) or the class of an expanded clone, and some rows leave it out.

DNA: TGTGCCAGCAGTTTGGGACTAGCGGAGCAGCAAGAGACCCAGTACTTC
CDR3: CASSLGLAEQQETQYF
D: TRBD2
size: .
J: TRBJ2-5
V: TRBV28

DNA: TGTGCCAGCAGTTTTGGCAGGGGAGACACCATATATTTT
CDR3: CASSFGRGDTIYF
D: .
size: .
J: TRBJ1-3
V: TRBV28

DNA: TGTGCCAGCAGCGCTCAGGGGGCTATCGGCAATGAGCAGTTCTTC
CDR3: CASSAQGAIGNEQFF
D: TRBD1
size: .
J: TRBJ2-1
V: TRBV3-1/TRBV3-2

DNA: TGTGCCAGCAGACCCGGGACTAGCGGGGGGAGCTCCTACGAGCAGTACTTC
CDR3: CASRPGTSGGSSYEQYF
D: TRBD2
size: few
J: TRBJ2-7
V: TRBV7-2

DNA: TGTGCCAGCAGTTACTCGACTCTGGTTAGCTCCTACGAGCAGTACTTC
CDR3: CASSYSTLVSSYEQYF
D: .
size: .
J: TRBJ2-7
V: TRBV6-5

DNA: TGTGCCAGCAGTTTATCTTCCTTTGAAGCTTTCTTT
CDR3: CASSLSSFEAFF
D: .
size: .
J: TRBJ1-1
V: TRBV12-3/TRBV12-4

DNA: TGTGCCAGCAGGCAGGGTAATGGAAACACCATATATTTT
CDR3: CASRQGNGNTIYF
D: .
size: .
J: TRBJ1-3
V: TRBV6-5

DNA: TGTGCCAGCAGTTTCAACCTCAGGGGGTTAGTAGATTCACCCCTCCACTTT
CDR3: CASSFNLRGLVDSPLHF
D: TRBD1
size: .
J: TRBJ1-6
V: TRBV27

DNA: TGTGCCAGCAGCAAAACCGGGACAGGGAATTCACCCCTCCACTTT
CDR3: CASSKTGTGNSPLHF
D: TRBD1
size: few
J: TRBJ1-6
V: TRBV6-6

DNA: TGTGCCAGCAGCAAATGGACAGGGGGTGAAAAACTGTTTTTT
CDR3: CASSKWTGGEKLFF
D: .
size: few
J: TRBJ1-4
V: TRBV21-1

DNA: TGTGCCAGCAGCTCAACTAGCGGGCCCCACAATGAGCAGTTCTTC
CDR3: CASSSTSGPHNEQFF
D: TRBD2
size: .
J: TRBJ2-1
V: TRBV11-3

DNA: TGTGCCAGTAGTCCGTTCGGGGGTGGCTCCTACAATGAGCAGTTCTTC
CDR3: CASSPFGGGSYNEQFF
D: .
size: .
J: TRBJ2-1
V: TRBV19

DNA: TGCGCCAGCAGCCCCCCGGGGATGGGGACAGATACGCAGTATTTT
CDR3: CASSPPGMGTDTQYF
D: .
size: .
J: TRBJ2-3
V: TRBV5-1

DNA: TGTGCCAGCAGAACTAGCGGGAGTGGGAGTGGGGAGCTGTTTTTT
CDR3: CASRTSGSGSGELFF
D: TRBD2
size: .
J: TRBJ2-2
V: TRBV28

DNA: TGTGCCAGCAGCGTAGGAGGGGGGAGCCCTACCTATGGCTACACCTTC
CDR3: CASSVGGGSPTYGYTF
D: .
size: .
J: TRBJ1-2
V: TRBV9

DNA: TGTGCCAGCTCCAGGGGGGGGAGGGAGACCCAGTACTTC
CDR3: CASSRGGRETQYF
D: .
size: .
J: TRBJ2-5
V: TRBV12-3/TRBV12-4

DNA: TGTGCCACGCTCGAGAACCCGGGACTAGCGGGAGCAAGGGGCGAGCAGTACTTC
CDR3: CATLENPGLAGARGEQYF
D: TRBD2
size: once
J: TRBJ2-7
V: TRBV10-3

DNA: TGTGCCAGCACCCTTAGCGGGAGGTTGTCCTACGAGCAGTACTTC
CDR3: CASTLSGRLSYEQYF
D: TRBD2
size: .
J: TRBJ2-7
V: TRBV2

DNA: TGTGCCAGCAGCTCAAAGCGGGGTGGACAAGAGACCCAGTACTTC
CDR3: CASSSKRGGQETQYF
D: TRBD2
size: .
J: TRBJ2-5
V: TRBV11-3

DNA: TGTGCCAGCAGCTTAGGCCTAGCGGGACCCCTAGCCAAAAACATTCAGTACTTC
CDR3: CASSLGLAGPLAKNIQYF
D: TRBD2
size: .
J: TRBJ2-4
V: TRBV7-9

DNA: TGTGCCAGCAGCTTGCGGGACAGAAGCACAGATACGCAGTATTTT
CDR3: CASSLRDRSTDTQYF
D: .
size: once
J: TRBJ2-3
V: TRBV7-2

DNA: TGTGCCAGTCCCCCAAAGCTGGACAGTCGGGGGGCTTACTATGGCTACACCTTC
CDR3: CASPPKLDSRGAYYGYTF
D: .
size: .
J: TRBJ1-2
V: TRBV2

DNA: TGTGCCAGCTCACCGGAGGCAGGAGTCATGAACACTGAAGCTTTCTTT
CDR3: CASSPEAGVMNTEAFF
D: .
size: .
J: TRBJ1-1
V: TRBV18

DNA: TGTGCCAGCAGCTTGGGGGGAAGTGGCAATCAGCCCCAGCATTTT
CDR3: CASSLGGSGNQPQHF
D: .
size: .
J: TRBJ1-5
V: TRBV5-4

DNA: TGCGCCAGCAGCCCGGGACTAGCTATCTACGAGCAGTACTTC
CDR3: CASSPGLAIYEQYF
D: TRBD2
size: once
J: TRBJ2-7
V: TRBV5-1

DNA: TGTGCCAGCAGCTTGGAACAGATCGCTGAAGCTTTCTTT
CDR3: CASSLEQIAEAFF
D: .
size: .
J: TRBJ1-1
V: TRBV5-8